Listed below are T cell receptor beta chains from one sample, sequenced in a study of radiation and T cells in renal cell carcinoma. Profiling relied on immunoSEQ multiplex PCR, and the TCRdb table lists in-frame clones only, not all of them. Among some 120,000 clones listed, 80% to 85% were seen once. This specimen consisted of blood, obtained from a patient whose treatment included radiotherapy and nephrectomy. These receptors were obtained from a woman aged 60-70 years with renal cell carcinoma. Each CDR3 is given with its conserved first and last residue. Fields, in order: D gene, J gene, clone size, V gene, CDR3 protein, CDR3 DNA. A D gene is named only where the DNA matches it firmly. Some rows have no size entry. The others give once, few or many, or a class for an expanded clone.

TRBD2 TRBJ2-2 - TRBV5-4 CASSRSGRADTGELFF TGTGCCAGCAGTCGTAGCGGGAGGGCCGACACCGGGGAGCTGTTTTTT
- TRBJ2-1 - TRBV6-1 CASRRDSSYNEQFF TGTGCCAGTAGGCGGGACAGCTCCTACAATGAGCAGTTCTTC
- TRBJ2-7 - TRBV7-2 CASSFYGEQYF TGTGCCAGCAGCTTTTATGGGGAGCAGTACTTC
- TRBJ1-2 - TRBV5-6 CASSFAGVNYGYTF TGTGCCAGCAGCTTTGCAGGGGTGAACTATGGCTACACCTTC
- TRBJ1-3 - TRBV29-1 CSVEIGEDTIYF TGCAGCGTTGAAATAGGGGAAGACACCATATATTTT
TRBD1 TRBJ1-2 - TRBV12-5 CASGPSGQPYGYTF TGTGCTAGTGGTCCGTCGGGACAGCCCTATGGCTACACCTTC
TRBD1 TRBJ1-1 few TRBV29-1 CSARQGNTEAFF TGCAGCGCGAGACAGGGGAACACTGAAGCTTTCTTT
- TRBJ2-2 - TRBV30 CAWTVGNTGELFF TGTGCCTGGACCGTCGGAAACACCGGGGAGCTGTTTTTT
TRBD2 TRBJ2-2 - TRBV9 CASSFLAGGDTGELFF TGTGCCAGCAGCTTTCTAGCGGGAGGGGACACCGGGGAGCTGTTTTTT
TRBD1 TRBJ1-1 - TRBV7-2 CASSLGGGTGGVGTEAFF TGTGCCAGCAGCTTAGGAGGGGGGACAGGGGGCGTAGGCACTGAAGCTTTCTTT
TRBD2 TRBJ2-3 once TRBV7-2 CASSHSGRAPDTQYF TGTGCCAGCAGCCATAGCGGGAGGGCACCAGATACGCAGTATTTT
- TRBJ2-3 - TRBV6-4 CASSVSTPDTQYF TGTGCCAGCAGTGTCTCGACCCCAGATACGCAGTATTTT
- TRBJ2-1 - TRBV7-2 CASSLNRVVAYNEQFF TGTGCCAGCAGCTTAAACAGGGTTGTAGCCTACAATGAGCAGTTCTTC
- TRBJ1-6 - TRBV7-9 CASSLDGDSPLHF TGTGCCAGCAGCTTAGATGGGGATTCACCCCTCCACTTT
- TRBJ1-6 few TRBV2 CASSSEGSSYNSPLHF TGTGCCAGCAGTTCGGAGGGGTCGTCCTATAATTCACCCCTCCACTTT
- TRBJ1-4 - TRBV10-3 CAITKDLNEKLFF TGTGCCATCACCAAGGATCTTAATGAAAAACTGTTTTTT
- TRBJ1-1 - TRBV29-1 CSVDYSYSLNTEAFF TGCAGCGTTGATTACAGCTATTCCTTGAACACTGAAGCTTTCTTT
TRBD2 TRBJ2-5 - TRBV19 CASSPGGQYQETQYF TGTGCCAGTAGCCCGGGGGGGCAATATCAAGAGACCCAGTACTTC
TRBD1 TRBJ1-3 - TRBV6-1 CASRSAGGRNTIYF TGTGCCAGCAGATCTGCAGGGGGTAGAAACACCATATATTTT
- TRBJ1-6 few TRBV2 CASSPSSSYNSPLHF TGTGCCAGCAGTCCTTCTAGCTCCTATAATTCACCCCTCCACTTT
TRBD1 TRBJ2-4 - TRBV27 CASSPLGTGKNIQYF TGTGCCAGCAGTCCTCTCGGGACAGGTAAAAACATTCAGTACTTC
- TRBJ1-1 - TRBV19 CASSIGTYTEAFF TGTGCCAGTAGTATTGGAACCTACACTGAAGCTTTCTTT
- TRBJ2-7 - TRBV7-2 CASSRGDATSYEQYF TGTGCCAGCAGCAGAGGGGACGCCACCAGCTACGAGCAGTACTTC
- TRBJ1-1 few TRBV5-1 CASSLTAAMNTEAFF TGCGCCAGCAGCTTGACAGCAGCTATGAACACTGAAGCTTTCTTT
- TRBJ1-3 - TRBV5-6 CASSREGASGNTIYF TGTGCCAGCAGCCGGGAGGGAGCCTCTGGAAACACCATATATTTT
- TRBJ2-3 - TRBV6-6 CASSYAGNADTQYF TGTGCCAGCAGTTACGCAGGGAACGCAGATACGCAGTATTTT
- TRBJ2-2 few TRBV9 CASSVEGNGELFF TGTGCCAGCAGCGTAGAGGGTAACGGGGAGCTGTTTTTT
TRBD2 TRBJ2-5 - TRBV5-1 CASRWGSGGASETQYF TGCGCCAGCAGATGGGGAAGCGGGGGGGCCTCGGAGACCCAGTACTTC
- TRBJ2-5 - TRBV30 CAWSVGHQTQYF TGTGCCTGGAGCGTCGGACACCAGACCCAGTACTTC
TRBD1 TRBJ2-5 - TRBV7-8 CASSPDRGLARETQYF TGTGCCAGCAGCCCGGACAGGGGGCTGGCGAGGGAGACCCAGTACTTC
TRBD2 TRBJ2-7 - TRBV9 CASSAAGGISYEQYF TGTGCCAGCAGCGCCGCCGGGGGGATCTCCTACGAGCAGTACTTC
- TRBJ2-7 - TRBV6-5 CASSYSARDSSYEQYF TGTGCCAGCAGTTACTCGGCGCGGGACAGCTCCTACGAGCAGTACTTC